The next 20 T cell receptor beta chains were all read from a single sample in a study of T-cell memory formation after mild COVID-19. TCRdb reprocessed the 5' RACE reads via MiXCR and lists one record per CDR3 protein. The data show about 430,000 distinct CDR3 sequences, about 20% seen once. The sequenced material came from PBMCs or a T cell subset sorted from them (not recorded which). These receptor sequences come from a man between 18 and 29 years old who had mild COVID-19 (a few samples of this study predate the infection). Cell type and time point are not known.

CDR3 sequence: CASSFFGIGEQFF. DNA of the CDR3: TGCGCCAGCAGCTTTTTTGGGATCGGTGAGCAGTTCTTC. The V gene is TRBV5-1, the J gene TRBJ2-1; D not resolved. The ends were cut back, 2 bases at V and 9 bases at J, with 12 bases in the middle. CDR1 and CDR2 from the germline V gene are SGHRS and YFSETQ. The CDR3 contains 13 residues. The full variable domain, completed using reference TRBV5-1 and TRBJ2-1, is KAGVTQTPRYLIKTRGQQVTLSCSPISGHRSVSWYQQTPGQGLQFLFEYFSETQRNKGNFPGRFSGRQFSNSRSEMNVSTLELGDSALYLCASSFFGIGEQFFGPGTRLTVL.

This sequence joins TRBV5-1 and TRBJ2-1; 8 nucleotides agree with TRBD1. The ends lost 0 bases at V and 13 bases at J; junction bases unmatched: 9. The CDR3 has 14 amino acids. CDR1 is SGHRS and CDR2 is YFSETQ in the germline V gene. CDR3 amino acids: CASSLEQGVPYQFF. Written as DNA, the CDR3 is TGCGCCAGCAGCTTGGAACAGGGGGTCCCCTACCAGTTCTTC.

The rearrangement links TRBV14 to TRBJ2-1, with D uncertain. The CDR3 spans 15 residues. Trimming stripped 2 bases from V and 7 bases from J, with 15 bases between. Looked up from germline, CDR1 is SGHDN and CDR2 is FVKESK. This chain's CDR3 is CASSQIPDGPNEQFF. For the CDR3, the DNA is TGTGCCAGCAGCCAAATTCCAGACGGCCCGAATGAGCAGTTCTTC. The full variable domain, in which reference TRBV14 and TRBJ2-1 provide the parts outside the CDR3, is EAGVTQFPSHSVIEKGQTVTLRCDPISGHDNLYWYRRVMGKEIKFLLHFVKESKQDESGMPNNRFLAERTGGTYSTLKVQPAELEDSGVYFCASSQIPDGPNEQFFGPGTRLTVL.

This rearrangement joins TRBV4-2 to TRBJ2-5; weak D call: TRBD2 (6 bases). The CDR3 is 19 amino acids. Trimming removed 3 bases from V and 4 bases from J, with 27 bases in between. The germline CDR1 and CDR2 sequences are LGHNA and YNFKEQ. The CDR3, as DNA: TGTGCCAGCAGCCAGATGGGACTGAGCCGCCCCGTGCCTTTAGAGACCCAGTACTTC. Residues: CASSQMGLSRPVPLETQYF.

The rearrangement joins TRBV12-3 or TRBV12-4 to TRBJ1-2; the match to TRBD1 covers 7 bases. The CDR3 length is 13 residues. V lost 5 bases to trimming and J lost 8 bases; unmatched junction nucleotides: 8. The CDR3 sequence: CASSKQGKGGYTF. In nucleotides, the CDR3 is TGTGCCAGCAGTAAACAGGGGAAGGGCGGCTACACCTTC.

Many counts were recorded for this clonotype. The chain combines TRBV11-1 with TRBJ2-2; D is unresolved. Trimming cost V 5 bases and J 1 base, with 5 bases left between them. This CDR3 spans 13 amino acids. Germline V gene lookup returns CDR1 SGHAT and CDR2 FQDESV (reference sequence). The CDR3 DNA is TGTGCCAGCAGCGGACGGAACACCGGGGAGCTGTTTTTT. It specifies CASSGRNTGELFF.

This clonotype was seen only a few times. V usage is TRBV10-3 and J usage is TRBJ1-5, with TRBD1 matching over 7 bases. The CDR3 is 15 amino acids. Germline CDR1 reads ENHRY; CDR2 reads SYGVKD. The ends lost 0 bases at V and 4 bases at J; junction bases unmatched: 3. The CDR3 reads CAISESGTANQPQHF. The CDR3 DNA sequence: TGTGCCATCAGTGAGTCCGGGACAGCAAATCAGCCCCAGCATTTT.

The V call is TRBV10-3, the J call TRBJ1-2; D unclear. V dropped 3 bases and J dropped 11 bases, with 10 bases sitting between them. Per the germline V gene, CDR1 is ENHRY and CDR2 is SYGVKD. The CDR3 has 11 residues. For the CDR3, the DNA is TGTGCCATCAGTGATTTTGTGCGGTACACCTTC. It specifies CAISDFVRYTF.

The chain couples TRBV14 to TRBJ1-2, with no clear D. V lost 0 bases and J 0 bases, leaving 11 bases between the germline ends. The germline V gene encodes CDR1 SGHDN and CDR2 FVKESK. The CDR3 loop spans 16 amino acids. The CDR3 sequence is CASSQDSQTSNYGYTF. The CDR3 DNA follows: TGTGCCAGCAGCCAAGATAGCCAGACTTCTAACTATGGCTACACCTTC.

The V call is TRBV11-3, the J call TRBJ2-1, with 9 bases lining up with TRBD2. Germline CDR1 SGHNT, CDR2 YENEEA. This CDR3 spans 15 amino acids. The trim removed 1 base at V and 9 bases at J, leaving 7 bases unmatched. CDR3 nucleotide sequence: TGTGCCAGCAGCTTAGTTGCGGGGGGGCAAGGTGAGCAGTTCTTC. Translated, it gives CASSLVAGGQGEQFF. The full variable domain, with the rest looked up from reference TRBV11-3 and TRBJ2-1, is EAGVVQSPRYKIIEKKQPVAFWCNPISGHNTLYWYLQNLGQGPELLIRYENEEAVDDSQLPKDRFSAERLKGVDSTLKIQPAELGDSAVYLCASSLVAGGQGEQFFGPGTRLTVL.

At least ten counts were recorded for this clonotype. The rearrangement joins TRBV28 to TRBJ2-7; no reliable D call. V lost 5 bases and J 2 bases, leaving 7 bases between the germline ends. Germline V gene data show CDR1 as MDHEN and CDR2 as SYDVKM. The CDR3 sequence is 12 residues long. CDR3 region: CASSQGPYEQYF. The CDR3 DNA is TGTGCCAGCAGTCAAGGGCCCTACGAGCAGTACTTC.

The CDR3 DNA follows: TGTGCCATCAGTGGTTCACAGGTACCCTACGAGCAGTACTTC. Translation gives CAISGSQVPYEQYF. V is TRBV10-3 and J is TRBJ2-7, with D possibly TRBD1 on 5 matching bases. Trimming pared 4 bases from V and 2 bases from J, leaving 12 bases between. The CDR3 is 14 residues long. The germline CDR1 and CDR2 sequences are ENHRY and SYGVKD.

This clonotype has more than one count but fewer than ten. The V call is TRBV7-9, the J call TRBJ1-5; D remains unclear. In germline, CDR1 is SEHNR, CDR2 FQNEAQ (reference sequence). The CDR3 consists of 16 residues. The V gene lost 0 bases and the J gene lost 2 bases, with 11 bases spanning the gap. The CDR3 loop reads CASSLARQTGNQPQHF. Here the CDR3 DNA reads TGTGCCAGCAGCTTAGCCCGCCAGACGGGCAATCAGCCCCAGCATTTT. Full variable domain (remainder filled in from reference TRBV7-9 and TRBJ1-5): DTGVSQNPRHKITKRGQNVTFRCDPISEHNRLYWYRQTLGQGPEFLTYFQNEAQLEKSRLLSDRFSAERPKGSFSTLEIQRTEQGDSAMYLCASSLARQTGNQPQHFGDGTRLSIL.

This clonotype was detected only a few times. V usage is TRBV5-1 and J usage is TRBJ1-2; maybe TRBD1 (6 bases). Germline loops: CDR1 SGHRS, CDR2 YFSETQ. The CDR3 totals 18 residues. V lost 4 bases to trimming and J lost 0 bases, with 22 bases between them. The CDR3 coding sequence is TGCGCCAGCAGCCTGCGAGAAGGGGGAGGGGGTACTAACTATGGCTACACCTTC. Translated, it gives CASSLREGGGGTNYGYTF.

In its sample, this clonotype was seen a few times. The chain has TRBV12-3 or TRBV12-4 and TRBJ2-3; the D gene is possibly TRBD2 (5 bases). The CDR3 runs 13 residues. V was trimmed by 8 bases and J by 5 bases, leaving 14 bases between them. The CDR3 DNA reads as TGTGCCAGCCTAGCCGGCCCTAGAGATACGCAGTATTTT. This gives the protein CASLAGPRDTQYF.

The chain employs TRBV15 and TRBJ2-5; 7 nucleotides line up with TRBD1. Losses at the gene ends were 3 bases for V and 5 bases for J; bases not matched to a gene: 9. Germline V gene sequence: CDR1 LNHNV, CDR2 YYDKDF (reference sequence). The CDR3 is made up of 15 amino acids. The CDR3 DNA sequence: TGTGCCACCAGCAGGGCCCGGACAGGCCAGGAGACCCAGTACTTC. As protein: CATSRARTGQETQYF.

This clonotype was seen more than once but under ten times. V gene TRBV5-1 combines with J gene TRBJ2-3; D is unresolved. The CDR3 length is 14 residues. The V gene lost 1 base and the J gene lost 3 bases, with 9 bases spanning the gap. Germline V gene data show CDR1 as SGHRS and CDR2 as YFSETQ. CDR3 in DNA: TGCGCCAGCAGCTTGACTATTGGAACAGATACGCAGTATTTT. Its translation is CASSLTIGTDTQYF.

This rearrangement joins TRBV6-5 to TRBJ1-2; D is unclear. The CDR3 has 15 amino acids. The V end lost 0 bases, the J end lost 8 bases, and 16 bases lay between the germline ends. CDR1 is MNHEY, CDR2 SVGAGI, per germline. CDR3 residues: CASSYSPGMPEGYTF. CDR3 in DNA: TGTGCCAGCAGTTACTCCCCGGGGATGCCGGAGGGCTACACCTTC.

CDR3 in amino acids: CASSENRAVSPLHF. CDR3 in DNA: TGTGCCAGCAGTGAGAACAGGGCCGTGTCACCCCTCCACTTT. V usage is TRBV6-2 or TRBV6-3 and J usage is TRBJ1-6; possibly TRBD1 for D (6 bases). Trimming cost V 5 bases and J 10 bases, with 15 bases left between them. Germline V CDR1 and CDR2: MNHEY, SVGEGT. The CDR3 contains 14 residues.

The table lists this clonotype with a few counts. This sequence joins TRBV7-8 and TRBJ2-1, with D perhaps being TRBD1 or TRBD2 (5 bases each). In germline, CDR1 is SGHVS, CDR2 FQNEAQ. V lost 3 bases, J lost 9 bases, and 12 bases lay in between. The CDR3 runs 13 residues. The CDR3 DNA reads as TGTGCCAGCAGCTTCGAGGGGTTTAGTGAGCAGTTCTTC. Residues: CASSFEGFSEQFF.